These T cell receptor beta chains were read from a single sample in a study of tumor-infiltrating lymphocytes in primary liver carcinoma. TCRdb processed the multiplex PCR reads anew with MiXCR; each CDR3 protein has one entry. The sample consists of 80,000 or so distinct CDR3 sequences, about three quarters of them appearing once. The sequencing sample was made of tumor-adjacent normal liver tissue. Source of these receptors: a man aged 35-49 years with primary liver carcinoma and hepatitis B virus infection. CDR3s include the opening cysteine and the closing phenylalanine or tryptophan. The D gene is left open where the match is weak. Some rows mark clone size as missing; the rest say once, few, many or name a class of expanded clone.

V gene	J gene	clone size	D gene	CDR3 protein	CDR3 DNA
TRBV20-1	TRBJ1-6	.	.	CSVSMVSQNSPLHF	TGCAGTGTTAGTATGGTTTCTCAGAATTCACCCCTCCACTTT
TRBV11-2	TRBJ2-1	.	TRBD2	CVSRLDGRFSGTLYSEQFF	TGTGTCAGCAGATTAGATGGGCGATTCAGCGGGACCCTTTACAGTGAGCAGTTCTTC
TRBV6-6	TRBJ2-3	medium-sized	TRBD2	CASRKGTSGRTDTQYF	TGTGCCAGCAGGAAAGGGACTAGCGGGAGGACGGATACGCAGTATTTT
TRBV11-2	TRBJ2-7	few	TRBD2	CASSLGLAGVEYF	TGTGCCAGCAGCTTAGGACTAGCGGGGGTGGAATACTTC
TRBV11-3	TRBJ2-2	.	TRBD1	CAGRHRGPNTGELFF	TGTGCCGGCAGACACAGGGGGCCAAACACTGGGGAGCTGTTTTTT
TRBV6-5	TRBJ1-1	.	.	CASSYAGKVSTEAFF	TGTGCCAGTAGTTACGCGGGCAAGGTGAGCACTGAAGCTTTCTTT
TRBV12-3/TRBV12-4	TRBJ1-2	.	.	CASSIDKDHGHTF	TGTGCCAGCAGTATTGACAAGGACCATGGCCACACCTTC
TRBV29-1	TRBJ2-7	.	.	CSVSRGPTGEQYF	TGCAGCGTTTCCCGGGGCCCTACTGGGGAGCAGTACTTC
TRBV5-6	TRBJ2-2	.	.	CASSYGTRNTGELFF	TGTGCCAGCAGTTACGGGACAAGAAACACCGGGGAGCTGTTTTTT
TRBV12-3/TRBV12-4	TRBJ2-3	many	TRBD2	CASILPGLGDTDTQYF	TGTGCCAGCATTTTACCGGGACTAGGCGACACAGATACGCAGTATTTT
TRBV7-8	TRBJ2-1	.	.	CDSSPLGDSAVSYNEQFF	TGTGACAGCAGCCCGCTTGGAGACTCAGCGGTATCCTACAATGAGCAGTTCTTC
TRBV11-2	TRBJ2-1	.	TRBD2	CASSLGLARNNKQFF	TGTGCCAGCAGCCTCGGACTAGCGAGAAACAATAAGCAGTTCTTC
TRBV4-1	TRBJ1-2	few	.	CASSQALSRAGGYTF	TGCGCCAGCAGCCAAGCTCTTTCAAGGGCAGGAGGCTACACCTTC
TRBV12-3/TRBV12-4	TRBJ2-1	.	.	CASSWDGEMNEQFF	TGTGCCAGCAGTTGGGACGGGGAGATGAATGAGCAGTTCTTC
TRBV29-1	TRBJ2-1	few	TRBD2	CSVEGRGLAEIYNGRFF	TGCAGCGTTGAAGGGAGGGGCCTAGCGGAGATCTACAATGGGCGGTTCTTC
TRBV11-1	TRBJ2-2	.	.	CASSLVCFGELLF	TGTGCCAGCAGCTTAGTATGTTTCGGGGAACTGCTTTTT
TRBV28	TRBJ2-3	many	TRBD2	CASSLAGGAEDTQYF	TGTGCCAGCAGTTTAGCGGGAGGGGCGGAAGATACGCAGTATTTT
TRBV7-2	TRBJ2-3	.	.	CASSFDANTQYF	TGTGCCAGCAGCTTCGACGCTAATACGCAGTATTTT
TRBV20-1	TRBJ2-1	.	TRBD2	CSARSGRGEQFF	TGCAGTGCTAGGAGCGGGAGAGGAGAGCAGTTCTTC
TRBV6-5	TRBJ1-2	.	.	CASSFQATRGNSYGFIF	TGTGCCAGCAGTTTCCAAGCGACAAGAGGCAATAGCTATGGCTTCATCTTC
TRBV10-3	TRBJ2-6	.	TRBD1	CAIRADRGRSFGVNVLTF	TGTGCCATAAGGGCGGACAGGGGAAGGTCGTTTGGGGTCAATGTCCTGACTTTC
TRBV6-5	TRBJ2-7	once	TRBD1	CAGRSGQAASFYEQYF	TGTGCAGGCAGGTCCGGACAGGCAGCATCCTTTTACGAGCAGTACTTC
TRBV7-9	TRBJ2-5	.	.	CASSLAQTSQETQYF	TGTGCCAGCAGCTTAGCGCAAACTTCACAAGAGACCCAGTATTTC
TRBV12-3/TRBV12-4	TRBJ2-7	.	.	CASSLGSWFYEQHF	TGTGCCAGCAGTTTGGGGAGTTGGTTTTACGAGCAGCACTTC
TRBV11-2	TRBJ2-2	.	.	CASSLRGDPNGELFF	TGCGCCAGTAGCTTGCGTGGGGACCCTAACGGGGAGCTGTTTTTT
TRBV10-3	TRBJ1-2	many	TRBD1	CAISWDSGGYTF	TGTGCCATCAGCTGGGACAGCGGCGGCTACACCTTC
TRBV5-1	TRBJ2-7	.	TRBD1	CANSLQPGTGFNEQYF	TGCGCCAACAGCTTACAACCCGGGACAGGGTTCAACGAGCAGTACTTC
TRBV12-3/TRBV12-4	TRBJ1-1	.	.	CAGSPRTFAEAFF	TGTGCCGGCAGTCCGAGGACGTTCGCTGAAGCTTTCTTT
TRBV11-2	TRBJ1-4	few	TRBD1	CASSLDSTGDEKLFF	TGTGCCAGCAGCTTAGACTCGACAGGGGATGAAAAACTGTTTTTT
TRBV10-3	TRBJ2-7	.	.	CAISEAGQWQYF	TGTGCCATCAGTGAAGCCGGGCAATGGCAGTATTTC
TRBV6-6	TRBJ2-7	.	.	CDSSYLGDEKYF	TGTGACAGCAGTTATTTGGGGGACGAGAAGTACTTC
TRBV6-5	TRBJ1-5	.	.	CASSSDQVGSQPQHF	TGTGCCAGCAGTTCCGATCAGGTGGGCAGTCAGCCCCAGCATTTT
TRBV5-1	TRBJ1-2	.	TRBD1	CASSLNRGSGYTF	TGCGCCAGCAGCTTGAACAGGGGCAGTGGTTACACCTTC
TRBV11-2	TRBJ2-7	medium-sized	TRBD1	CASSLDHGTESYEQYF	TGTGCCAGCAGCTTAGATCATGGGACAGAGAGCTACGAGCAGTACTTC
TRBV4-1	TRBJ2-3	many	TRBD1	CASSQAGTGGDTQYF	TGCGCCAGCAGCCAAGCCGGGACAGGGGGGGATACGCAGTATTTT
TRBV11-2	TRBJ2-5	many	.	CASSPLSAPGVTQYF	TGTGCCAGCAGCCCCCTGTCAGCCCCAGGGGTGACCCAGTACTTC
TRBV10-3	TRBJ2-1	many	TRBD1	CAILSSGTEGNEQFF	TGTGCCATCCTGAGTTCTGGGACAGAGGGCAATGAGCAGTTCTTC
TRBV29-1	TRBJ2-6	.	.	CSVAASGANVLTF	TGCAGCGTTGCGGCCTCTGGGGCCAACGTCCTGACTTTC
TRBV11-2	TRBJ2-7	.	.	CAGIFGGASEQYF	TGCGCCGGCATCTTCGGTGGGGCTAGCGAGCAGTACTTC
TRBV11-2	TRBJ2-2	.	.	CASSSQTGRELFF	TGTGCCAGCAGCTCTCAAACTGGCAGGGAACTGTTTTTT
TRBV4-3	TRBJ1-2	.	TRBD1	CDSSQGGGGRVYTF	TGCGACAGCAGCCAAGGAGGAGGGGGCCGTGTCTACACCTTC